The present TCR beta chain was sequenced within a study of T cells after yellow fever vaccination. Broader study findings: A small share of clonotypes appeared in both CD4 and CD8 compartments. FACS-sorted repertoires might harbor abundant contaminating clonotypes from the bulk population. Subsequent booster samples again held most clones from primary vaccination (just under 98% CD4, 85% to 90% CD8).

Germline V lookup: CDR1 SGHAT, CDR2 FQNNGV. This CDR3 has 14 amino acids. The J segment lost 5 bases and the V segment lost 0 bases, leaving 2 bases of the junction unmatched. Researchers made TCR cDNA using 5'RACE template switching, and this step added a universal primer site and UMIs. Using its own MiXCR run on the 5' RACE reads, TCRdb lists one record per CDR3 protein. The profile shows hundreds of thousands of distinct CDR3 sequences, around 5.3% of them singletons. This clonotype was found many times. No antigen is known for it. The gene calls are TRBV11-2 and TRBJ2-7; 9 bases map to TRBD2. The sequences come from CD4+ T cells sorted from PBMCs, collected on the day of the yellow fever booster vaccination. This receptor was obtained from a man younger than 35 who received the YFV17D yellow fever vaccine. As DNA, the CDR3 is TGTGCCAGCAGCTTAGAGCGGACTAGCGACGAGCAGTACTTC. Encoded protein: CASSLERTSDEQYF.